This T cell receptor (beta chain) was captured by sequencing in a study of blood T cell repertoires in COVID-19. Study details: Sample material is recorded as cDNA or gDNA derived from T cells, B-cell-depleted T cells, or PBMCs.

The assay was immunoSEQ multiplex PCR, and TCRdb's table has in-frame clones only and misses some. This repertoire shows 200,000 to 300,000 clones, about 90% found once; its top ten account for 7.2%. V lost 6 bases to trimming and J lost 10 bases; unmatched junction nucleotides: 10. The CDR3 is made up of 15 amino acids. The germline V gene encodes CDR1 SNHLY and CDR2 FYNNEI. This clone was observed a single time. Sequencing was done on a sample of peripheral blood. The receptor was isolated from a man in his 60s who had recovered from COVID-19. The chain joins TRBV2 to TRBJ1-4; 11 bases match TRBD1. The CDR3 spells CASSLGGQGARKLFF. The CDR3 DNA reads as TGTGCCAGCAGCCTAGGAGGACAGGGGGCGAGAAAACTGTTTTTT.